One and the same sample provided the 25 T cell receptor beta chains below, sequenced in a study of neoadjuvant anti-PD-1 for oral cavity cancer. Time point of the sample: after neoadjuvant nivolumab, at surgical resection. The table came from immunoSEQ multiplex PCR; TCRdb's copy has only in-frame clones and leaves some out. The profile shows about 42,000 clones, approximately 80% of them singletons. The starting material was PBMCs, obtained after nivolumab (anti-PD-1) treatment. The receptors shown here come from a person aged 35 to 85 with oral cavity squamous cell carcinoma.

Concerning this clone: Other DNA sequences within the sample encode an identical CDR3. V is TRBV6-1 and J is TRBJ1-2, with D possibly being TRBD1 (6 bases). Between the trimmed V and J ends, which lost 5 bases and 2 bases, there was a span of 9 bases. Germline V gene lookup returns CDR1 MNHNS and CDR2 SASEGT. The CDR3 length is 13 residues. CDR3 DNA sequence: TGTGCCAGCAGTCAGACAGGAAACTATGGCTACACCTTC. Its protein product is CASSQTGNYGYTF.

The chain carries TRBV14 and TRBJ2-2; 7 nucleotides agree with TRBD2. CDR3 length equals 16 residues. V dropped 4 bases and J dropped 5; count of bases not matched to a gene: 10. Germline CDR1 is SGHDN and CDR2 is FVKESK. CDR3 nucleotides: TGTGCCAGCAGCCTGAGGGACCAGCGGGGAACCGGGGAGCTGTTTTTT. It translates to CASSLRDQRGTGELFF. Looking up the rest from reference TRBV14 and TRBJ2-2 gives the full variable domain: EAGVTQFPSHSVIEKGQTVTLRCDPISGHDNLYWYRRVMGKEIKFLLHFVKESKQDESGMPNNRFLAERTGGTYSTLKVQPAELEDSGVYFCASSLRDQRGTGELFFGEGSRLTVL.

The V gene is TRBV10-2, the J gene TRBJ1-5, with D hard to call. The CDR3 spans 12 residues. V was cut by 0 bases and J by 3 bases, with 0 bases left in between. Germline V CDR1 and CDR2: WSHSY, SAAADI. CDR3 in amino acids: CASSESNQPQHF. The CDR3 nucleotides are TGCGCCAGCAGTGAGTCCAATCAGCCCCAGCATTTT.

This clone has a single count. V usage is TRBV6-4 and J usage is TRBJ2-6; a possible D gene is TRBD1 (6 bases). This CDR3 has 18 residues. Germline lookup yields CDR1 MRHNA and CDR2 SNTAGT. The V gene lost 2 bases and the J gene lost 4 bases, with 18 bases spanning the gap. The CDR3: CASSDPQGLLPGANVLTF. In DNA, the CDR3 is TGTGCCAGCAGTGACCCACAGGGCCTCCTCCCAGGGGCCAACGTCCTGACTTTC.

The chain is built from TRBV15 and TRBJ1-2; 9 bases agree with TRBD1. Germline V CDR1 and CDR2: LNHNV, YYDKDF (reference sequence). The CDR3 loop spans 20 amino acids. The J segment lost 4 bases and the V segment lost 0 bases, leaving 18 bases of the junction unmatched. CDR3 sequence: CATSRDRSPPGGTGPYGYTF. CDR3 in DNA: TGTGCCACCAGCAGAGATCGTTCCCCTCCGGGGGGGACAGGGCCCTATGGCTACACCTTC. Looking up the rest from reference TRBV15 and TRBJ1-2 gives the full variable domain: DAMVIQNPRYQVTQFGKPVTLSCSQTLNHNVMYWYQQKSSQAPKLLFHYYDKDFNNEADTPDNFQSRRPNTSFCFLDIRSPGLGDTAMYLCATSRDRSPPGGTGPYGYTFGSGTRLTVV.

This chain's CDR3 is CASSVGGADTQYF. The DNA of the CDR3 is TGTGCCAGCAGCGTCGGAGGGGCAGATACGCAGTATTTT. The chain couples TRBV5-4 to TRBJ2-3; D is possibly TRBD2 (6 bases). CDR1 SGHNT and CDR2 YYREEE come from the germline V gene (reference sequence). The CDR3 runs to 13 residues. The V gene lost 4 bases and the J gene lost 4 bases, with 10 bases spanning the gap.

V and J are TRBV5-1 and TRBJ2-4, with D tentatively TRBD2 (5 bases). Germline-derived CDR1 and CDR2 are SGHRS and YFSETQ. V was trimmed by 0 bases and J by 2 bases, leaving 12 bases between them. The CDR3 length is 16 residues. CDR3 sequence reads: CASSLEPGSSKNIQYF. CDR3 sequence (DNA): TGCGCCAGCAGCTTGGAGCCGGGGAGTTCCAAAAACATTCAGTACTTC. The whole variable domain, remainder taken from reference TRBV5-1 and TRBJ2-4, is KAGVTQTPRYLIKTRGQQVTLSCSPISGHRSVSWYQQTPGQGLQFLFEYFSETQRNKGNFPGRFSGRQFSNSRSEMNVSTLELGDSALYLCASSLEPGSSKNIQYFGAGTRLSVL.

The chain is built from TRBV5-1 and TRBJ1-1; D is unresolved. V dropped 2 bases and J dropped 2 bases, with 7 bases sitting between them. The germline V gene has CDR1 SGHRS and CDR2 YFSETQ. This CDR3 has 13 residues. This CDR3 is CASSFSRNTEAFF. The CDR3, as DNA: TGCGCCAGCAGCTTTTCACGAAACACTGAAGCTTTCTTT.

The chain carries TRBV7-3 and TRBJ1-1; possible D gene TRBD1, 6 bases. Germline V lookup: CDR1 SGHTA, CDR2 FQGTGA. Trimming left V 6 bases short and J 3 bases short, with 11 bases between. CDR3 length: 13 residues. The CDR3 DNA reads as TGTGCCAGCAGTTCGCAGGGGTACACTGAAGCTTTCTTT. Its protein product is CASSSQGYTEAFF.

CDR3 coding DNA: TGTGCCAGCAGCCGAATATCCGGGGGGACAGGAGAGGCCGGGGAGCTGTTTTTT. Translated, it gives CASSRISGGTGEAGELFF. J is TRBJ2-2 and V is TRBV7-9; a possible D gene is TRBD1 (8 bases). Between the trimmed V and J ends, which lost 5 bases and 6 bases, there was a span of 25 bases. Germline V CDR1 and CDR2: SEHNR, FQNEAQ (reference sequence). The CDR3 is 18 amino acids.

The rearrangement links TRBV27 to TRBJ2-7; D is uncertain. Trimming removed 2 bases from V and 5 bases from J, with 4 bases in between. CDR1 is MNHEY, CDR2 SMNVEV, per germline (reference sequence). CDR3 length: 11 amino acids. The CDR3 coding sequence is TGTGCCAGCAGTTTAGGTGACGAGCAGTACTTC. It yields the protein CASSLGDEQYF.

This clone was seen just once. The CDR3, as DNA: TGTGCCAGCAGTTTACTTTTCCGCGGGAGCACAGATACGCAGTATTTT. Encoded protein: CASSLLFRGSTDTQYF. The V call is TRBV27, the J call TRBJ2-3; maybe TRBD2 (5 bases). V lost 2 bases and J 0 bases, leaving 12 bases between the germline ends. This CDR3 spans 16 amino acids. Germline CDR1 MNHEY, CDR2 SMNVEV (reference sequence).

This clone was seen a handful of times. The chain's CDR3 is CASSALAGGQETQYF. The CDR3 DNA is TGTGCCAGTAGTGCTCTAGCGGGGGGGCAAGAGACCCAGTACTTC. The genes are TRBV19 and TRBJ2-5, with 12 bases fitting TRBD2. Germline V gene lookup returns CDR1 LNHDA and CDR2 SQIVND (reference sequence). The V gene end was trimmed by 5 bases and the J gene end by 2 bases; junction bases not matched to a gene: 3. The CDR3 is made up of 15 amino acids.

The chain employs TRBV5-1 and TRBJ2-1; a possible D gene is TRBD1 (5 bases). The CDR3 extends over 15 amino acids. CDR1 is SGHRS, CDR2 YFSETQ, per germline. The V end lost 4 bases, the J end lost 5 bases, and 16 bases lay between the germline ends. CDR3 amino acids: CASSPDWGLDNEQFF. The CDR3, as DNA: TGCGCCAGCAGCCCCGACTGGGGCCTCGACAATGAGCAGTTCTTC.

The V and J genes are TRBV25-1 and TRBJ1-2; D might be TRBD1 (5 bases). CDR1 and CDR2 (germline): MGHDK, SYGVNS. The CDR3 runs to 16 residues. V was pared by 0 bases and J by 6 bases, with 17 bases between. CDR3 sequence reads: CASSEYGLGLGDGYTF. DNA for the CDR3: TGTGCCAGCAGTGAATATGGGTTGGGGCTGGGTGATGGCTACACCTTC.

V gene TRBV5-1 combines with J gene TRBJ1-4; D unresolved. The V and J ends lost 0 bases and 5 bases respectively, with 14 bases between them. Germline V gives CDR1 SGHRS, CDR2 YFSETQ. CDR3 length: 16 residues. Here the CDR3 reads CASSLAAAGGNEKLFF. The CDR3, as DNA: TGCGCCAGCAGCTTGGCGGCGGCAGGAGGAAATGAAAAACTGTTTTTT.

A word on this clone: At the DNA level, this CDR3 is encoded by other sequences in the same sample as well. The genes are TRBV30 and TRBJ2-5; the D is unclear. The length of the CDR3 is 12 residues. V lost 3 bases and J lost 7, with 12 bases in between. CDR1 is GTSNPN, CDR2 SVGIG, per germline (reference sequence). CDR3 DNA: TGTGCCTGGAGCGGAAGGCGCGGGACCCAGTACTTC. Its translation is CAWSGRRGTQYF.

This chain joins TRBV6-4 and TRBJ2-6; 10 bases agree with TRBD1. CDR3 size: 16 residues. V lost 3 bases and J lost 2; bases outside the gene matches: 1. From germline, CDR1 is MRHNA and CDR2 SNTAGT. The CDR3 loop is CASSETGGAGANVLTF. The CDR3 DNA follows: TGTGCCAGCAGTGAGACAGGGGGCGCTGGGGCCAACGTCCTGACTTTC.

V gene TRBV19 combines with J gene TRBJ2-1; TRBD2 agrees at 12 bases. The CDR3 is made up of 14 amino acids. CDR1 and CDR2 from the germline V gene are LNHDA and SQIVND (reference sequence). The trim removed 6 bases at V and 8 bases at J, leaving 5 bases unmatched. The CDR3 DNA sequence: TGTGCCAGTAGCCAACTAGCGGGAGGATATGAGCAGTTCTTC. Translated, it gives CASSQLAGGYEQFF. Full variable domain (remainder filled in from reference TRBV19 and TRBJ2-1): DGGITQSPKYLFRKEGQNVTLSCEQNLNHDAMYWYRQDPGQGLRLIYYSQIVNDFQKGDIAEGYSVSREKKESFPLTVTSAQKNPTAFYLCASSQLAGGYEQFFGPGTRLTVL.

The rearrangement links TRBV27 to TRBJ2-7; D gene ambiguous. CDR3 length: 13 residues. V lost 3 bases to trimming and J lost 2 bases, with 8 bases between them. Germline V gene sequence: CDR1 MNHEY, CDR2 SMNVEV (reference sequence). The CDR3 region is CASSLRKAYEQYF. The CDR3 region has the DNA TGTGCCAGCAGTTTGCGGAAAGCCTACGAGCAGTACTTC.

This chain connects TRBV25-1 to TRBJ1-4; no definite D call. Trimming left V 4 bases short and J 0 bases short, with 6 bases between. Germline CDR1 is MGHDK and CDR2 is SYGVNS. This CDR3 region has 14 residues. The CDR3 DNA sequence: TGTGCCAGCAGTGTGAGAACAACTAATGAAAAACTGTTTTTT. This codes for CASSVRTTNEKLFF.

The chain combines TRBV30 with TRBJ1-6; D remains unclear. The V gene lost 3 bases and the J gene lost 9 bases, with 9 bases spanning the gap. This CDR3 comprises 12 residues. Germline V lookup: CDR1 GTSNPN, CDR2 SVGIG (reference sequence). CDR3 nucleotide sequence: TGTGCCTGGAGCGCCGACCCTTCACCCCTCCACTTT. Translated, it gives CAWSADPSPLHF.

As DNA, the CDR3 is TGTGCCAGCAGCTTAACCCCCGACAGGGAACACACCTTC. Encoded protein: CASSLTPDREHTF. The chain links TRBV7-3 to TRBJ1-2, with TRBD1 matching 7 bases. Per the germline V gene, CDR1 is SGHTA and CDR2 is FQGTGA. J was trimmed by 12 bases and V by 0 bases; bases with no gene match: 7. There are 13 residues in the CDR3.

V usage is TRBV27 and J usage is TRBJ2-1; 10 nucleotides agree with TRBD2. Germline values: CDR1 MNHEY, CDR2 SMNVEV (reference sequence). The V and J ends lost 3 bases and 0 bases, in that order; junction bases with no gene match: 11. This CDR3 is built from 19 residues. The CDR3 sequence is CASSLRASGGRSSYNEQFF. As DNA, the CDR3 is TGTGCCAGCAGTTTGAGGGCTAGCGGGGGCCGTAGCTCCTACAATGAGCAGTTCTTC.

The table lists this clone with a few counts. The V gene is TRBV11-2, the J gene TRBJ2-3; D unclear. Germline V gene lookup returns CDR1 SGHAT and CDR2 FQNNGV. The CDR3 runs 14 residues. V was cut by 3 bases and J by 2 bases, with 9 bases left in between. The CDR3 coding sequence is TGTGCCAGCAGCTTCGGCAGTCACACAGATACGCAGTATTTT. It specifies CASSFGSHTDTQYF.